Listed below are T cell receptor beta chains from one sample, sequenced in a study of response to subunit inactivated influenza vaccine. TCRdb itself ran the RT-PCR reads through MiXCR, one entry per CDR3 protein. Of hundreds of thousands of distinct CDR3 sequences in the sample, around 8% were seen once. Material: PBMCs from blood, obtained around 2 years after vaccination. Receptors were obtained from a man aged 50-75 years who received an inactivated influenza vaccine. The CDR3 runs from the conserved cysteine through the conserved F or W. Each record gives: CDR3 length, J gene, V gene, clone size, D gene, CDR3 protein, CDR3 DNA. D genes are given only for firm matches. Only some rows state a clone size, as once, few, many or a class for expanded clones.

CDR3 length: 13; J gene: TRBJ1-1; V gene: TRBV12-3/TRBV12-4; clone size: NA; D gene: NA; CDR3 protein: CASRYTGRTEAFF; CDR3 DNA: TGTGCCAGCAGGTACACAGGGCGCACTGAAGCTTTCTTT
CDR3 length: 14; J gene: TRBJ2-1; V gene: TRBV20-1; clone size: many; D gene: TRBD2; CDR3 protein: CSAVSSGRDNEQFF; CDR3 DNA: TGCAGTGCCGTGTCCAGCGGGAGGGATAATGAGCAGTTCTTC
CDR3 length: 13; J gene: TRBJ1-2; V gene: TRBV6-2/TRBV6-3; clone size: few; D gene: NA; CDR3 protein: CASSKQINYGYTF; CDR3 DNA: TGTGCCAGCAGTAAACAGATTAACTATGGCTACACCTTC
CDR3 length: 12; J gene: TRBJ1-2; V gene: TRBV6-1; clone size: many; D gene: NA; CDR3 protein: CASDLAGGGYTF; CDR3 DNA: TGTGCCAGCGACTTGGCCGGTGGGGGCTACACCTTC
CDR3 length: 13; J gene: TRBJ2-7; V gene: TRBV6-1; clone size: many; D gene: NA; CDR3 protein: CASGGMFSYEQYF; CDR3 DNA: TGTGCCAGCGGGGGCATGTTTAGCTACGAGCAGTACTTC
CDR3 length: 14; J gene: TRBJ2-1; V gene: TRBV5-1; clone size: few; D gene: TRBD2; CDR3 protein: CASSRTSGSYEQFF; CDR3 DNA: TGCGCCAGCAGTCGGACTAGCGGGAGTTATGAGCAGTTCTTC
CDR3 length: 16; J gene: TRBJ2-3; V gene: TRBV4-3; clone size: NA; D gene: NA; CDR3 protein: CASSQGGRGSTDTQYF; CDR3 DNA: TGCGCCAGCAGCCAAGGGGGACGGGGGAGCACAGATACGCAGTATTTT
CDR3 length: 15; J gene: TRBJ2-7; V gene: TRBV4-1; clone size: many; D gene: TRBD2; CDR3 protein: CASSQVGGALYEQYF; CDR3 DNA: TGCGCCAGCAGCCAAGTCGGGGGGGCCTTATACGAGCAGTACTTC
CDR3 length: 12; J gene: TRBJ2-7; V gene: TRBV29-1; clone size: NA; D gene: NA; CDR3 protein: CSVGAASYEQYF; CDR3 DNA: TGCAGCGTTGGTGCGGCCTCCTACGAGCAGTACTTC
CDR3 length: 15; J gene: TRBJ2-2; V gene: TRBV5-1; clone size: NA; D gene: NA; CDR3 protein: CASSLRQGNPGELFF; CDR3 DNA: TGCGCCAGCAGCTTACGCCAGGGAAACCCCGGGGAGCTGTTTTTT
CDR3 length: 14; J gene: TRBJ2-3; V gene: TRBV9; clone size: NA; D gene: TRBD1; CDR3 protein: CASSATGGGESQYF; CDR3 DNA: TGTGCCAGCAGCGCGACAGGGGGGGGTGAATCGCAGTATTTT
CDR3 length: 18; J gene: TRBJ2-2; V gene: TRBV7-9; clone size: few; D gene: NA; CDR3 protein: CASSFPSGGNANTGELFF; CDR3 DNA: TGTGCCAGCAGCTTTCCCTCGGGGGGCAACGCGAACACCGGGGAGCTGTTTTTT
CDR3 length: 14; J gene: TRBJ1-1; V gene: TRBV6-5; clone size: many; D gene: NA; CDR3 protein: CASSYSMLNTEAFF; CDR3 DNA: TGTGCCAGCAGTTACTCGATGTTAAACACTGAAGCTTTCTTT
CDR3 length: 13; J gene: TRBJ2-7; V gene: TRBV27; clone size: NA; D gene: TRBD1; CDR3 protein: CASSYLQGGEQYF; CDR3 DNA: TGTGCCAGCAGTTACCTACAGGGGGGCGAGCAGTACTTC
CDR3 length: 16; J gene: TRBJ1-1; V gene: TRBV20-1; clone size: few; D gene: NA; CDR3 protein: CSARTAGILLNTEAFF; CDR3 DNA: TGCAGTGCTAGAACGGCAGGGATCCTCCTGAACACTGAAGCTTTCTTT
CDR3 length: 13; J gene: TRBJ2-3; V gene: TRBV6-1; clone size: NA; D gene: NA; CDR3 protein: CASSENRLDTQYF; CDR3 DNA: TGTGCCAGCAGTGAAAACAGGCTAGATACGCAGTATTTT
CDR3 length: 14; J gene: TRBJ2-7; V gene: TRBV4-1; clone size: few; D gene: TRBD1; CDR3 protein: CASSTPGQTYEQYF; CDR3 DNA: TGCGCCAGCAGCACACCGGGACAGACCTACGAGCAGTACTTC
CDR3 length: 12; J gene: TRBJ2-7; V gene: TRBV6-2/TRBV6-3; clone size: NA; D gene: NA; CDR3 protein: CASSTSVYEQYF; CDR3 DNA: TGTGCCAGCAGTACCTCGGTCTACGAGCAGTACTTC
CDR3 length: 14; J gene: TRBJ2-3; V gene: TRBV5-1; clone size: few; D gene: TRBD2; CDR3 protein: CASSAGLATDTQYF; CDR3 DNA: TGCGCCAGCAGCGCGGGACTAGCTACAGATACGCAGTATTTT
CDR3 length: 13; J gene: TRBJ1-1; V gene: TRBV29-1; clone size: many; D gene: NA; CDR3 protein: CSVQPGWSTEAFF; CDR3 DNA: TGCAGCGTTCAGCCAGGATGGAGCACTGAAGCTTTCTTT
CDR3 length: 16; J gene: TRBJ1-6; V gene: TRBV7-9; clone size: few; D gene: NA; CDR3 protein: CASSLGVVTWNSPLHF; CDR3 DNA: TGTGCCAGCAGCTTAGGGGTCGTCACCTGGAATTCACCCCTCCACTTT
CDR3 length: 17; J gene: TRBJ1-1; V gene: TRBV4-2; clone size: NA; D gene: NA; CDR3 protein: CASSQGFLGVAGTEAFF; CDR3 DNA: TGTGCCAGCAGCCAAGGTTTTCTTGGGGTCGCGGGCACTGAAGCTTTCTTT
CDR3 length: 15; J gene: TRBJ2-1; V gene: TRBV4-2; clone size: NA; D gene: TRBD2; CDR3 protein: CASSQELAGRNEQFF; CDR3 DNA: TGTGCCAGCAGCCAAGAACTAGCGGGGCGCAATGAGCAGTTCTTC
CDR3 length: 17; J gene: TRBJ2-1; V gene: TRBV5-1; clone size: few; D gene: TRBD2; CDR3 protein: CASSAPPGLDTYNEQFF; CDR3 DNA: TGCGCCAGCAGCGCCCCCCCGGGACTAGACACCTACAATGAGCAGTTCTTC
CDR3 length: 11; J gene: TRBJ1-2; V gene: TRBV5-1; clone size: NA; D gene: NA; CDR3 protein: CARRQDYGYTF; CDR3 DNA: TGCGCCAGGAGACAGGACTATGGCTACACCTTC
CDR3 length: 15; J gene: TRBJ1-6; V gene: TRBV4-1; clone size: NA; D gene: NA; CDR3 protein: CASSQSGNYNSPLHF; CDR3 DNA: TGCGCCAGCAGCCAAAGTGGGAATTATAATTCACCCCTCCACTTT
CDR3 length: 12; J gene: TRBJ1-4; V gene: TRBV30; clone size: few; D gene: NA; CDR3 protein: CAWSVVGEKLFF; CDR3 DNA: TGTGCCTGGAGTGTAGTGGGAGAAAAACTGTTTTTT
CDR3 length: 14; J gene: TRBJ1-6; V gene: TRBV6-2/TRBV6-3; clone size: few; D gene: TRBD1; CDR3 protein: CASSSGTEYSPLHF; CDR3 DNA: TGTGCCAGCAGTTCCGGGACAGAATATTCACCCCTCCACTTT
CDR3 length: 17; J gene: TRBJ2-1; V gene: TRBV4-1; clone size: NA; D gene: NA; CDR3 protein: CASSRESTGNTYNEQFF; CDR3 DNA: TGCGCCAGCAGCCGAGAATCAACAGGGAATACCTACAATGAGCAGTTCTTC
CDR3 length: 16; J gene: TRBJ2-5; V gene: TRBV3-1; clone size: NA; D gene: TRBD2; CDR3 protein: CASSPRQKLAGETQYF; CDR3 DNA: TGTGCCAGCAGCCCTCGACAGAAACTAGCGGGAGAGACCCAGTACTTC
CDR3 length: 13; J gene: TRBJ2-7; V gene: TRBV4-3; clone size: many; D gene: NA; CDR3 protein: CASSQVGGYEQYF; CDR3 DNA: TGCGCCAGCAGCCAAGTTGGGGGGTACGAGCAGTACTTC
CDR3 length: 19; J gene: TRBJ1-3; V gene: TRBV6-1; clone size: NA; D gene: TRBD1; CDR3 protein: CASSTIAGTGFITGNTIYF; CDR3 DNA: TGTGCCAGCAGTACCATAGCCGGGACAGGATTTATCACGGGAAACACCATATATTTT
CDR3 length: 18; J gene: TRBJ2-3; V gene: TRBV25-1; clone size: NA; D gene: TRBD2; CDR3 protein: CASSEYGGLARGSDTQYF; CDR3 DNA: TGTGCCAGCAGTGAATATGGTGGACTAGCGAGGGGGTCAGATACGCAGTATTTT
CDR3 length: 15; J gene: TRBJ1-3; V gene: TRBV6-1; clone size: NA; D gene: NA; CDR3 protein: CASSPMGTVRDTIYF; CDR3 DNA: TGTGCCAGCAGTCCCATGGGTACAGTTCGGGACACCATATATTTT
CDR3 length: 10; J gene: TRBJ2-5; V gene: TRBV29-1; clone size: many; D gene: NA; CDR3 protein: CSVAAETQYF; CDR3 DNA: TGCAGCGTTGCCGCAGAGACCCAGTACTTC
CDR3 length: 14; J gene: TRBJ1-1; V gene: TRBV20-1; clone size: many; D gene: NA; CDR3 protein: CSAGGGSMNTEAFF; CDR3 DNA: TGCAGTGCTGGGGGGGGATCCATGAACACTGAAGCTTTCTTT
CDR3 length: 13; J gene: TRBJ2-5; V gene: TRBV4-1; clone size: NA; D gene: NA; CDR3 protein: CASSQAQTETQYF; CDR3 DNA: TGCGCCAGCAGCCAAGCCCAGACAGAGACCCAGTACTTC
CDR3 length: 15; J gene: TRBJ1-1; V gene: TRBV11-2; clone size: NA; D gene: NA; CDR3 protein: CASSQWDFSNTEAFF; CDR3 DNA: TGTGCCAGCAGCCAGTGGGACTTCTCGAACACTGAAGCTTTCTTT